The TCR beta chain under discussion was sequenced for a study of T cells in localized non-small cell lung cancer. The V gene lost 4 bases and the J gene lost 5 bases, with 13 bases spanning the gap. There are 14 residues in the CDR3. Germline V CDR1 and CDR2: MNHEY, SVGAGI. Study-wide points: Out of the top 100 tumor clones, a median around 60 were seen in adjacent lung. Heterogeneity within the tumor remains possible, as just one region underwent sequencing.

Profiled with immunoSEQ multiplex PCR; TCRdb holds only in-frame clones, not every one. The sample shows roughly 21,000 clones, approximately 88% of them seen only once. A remark on this clone: Its antigen is currently unknown.

The chain carries TRBV6-5 and TRBJ2-3, with unresolved D. The sequencing used peripheral blood, collected before any cancer treatment. This receptor was identified in a man aged 40-75 years with stage I lung adenocarcinoma. The CDR3 nucleotides read TGTGCCAGCAGTTCAAGCTCGACCAGAGATACGCAGTATTTT. It translates to CASSSSSTRDTQYF.